Listed here are 10 T cell receptor beta chains from one sample, sequenced in a study of blood T cells in healthy people across ages. Primed by a sample-barcoded 5' primer and a J-beta primer mix, a second PCR proceeded for 7 to 11 cycles. TCRdb re-derived calls from the 5' RACE reads in MiXCR, one entry per CDR3 protein. This sample carries roughly 700,000 distinct CDR3 sequences, 32% of them seen once, and the ten largest clones take 15% to 17%. The sequencing sample was made of blood. Receptors originate from a woman of 80 years or more in good health.

At least ten counts were recorded for this clonotype. The rearrangement links TRBV7-9 to TRBJ1-5; the D gene is possibly TRBD1 (5 bases). Trimming left V 6 bases short and J 2 bases short, with 20 bases between. This CDR3 has 17 amino acids. Germline V CDR1 and CDR2: SEHNR, FQNEAQ (reference sequence). CDR3 protein: CASSHSGPLGRNQPQHF. CDR3 bases: TGTGCCAGCAGTCACTCAGGGCCTCTAGGGCGCAATCAGCCCCAGCATTTT. Variable domain in full (rest from reference TRBV7-9 and TRBJ1-5): DTGVSQNPRHKITKRGQNVTFRCDPISEHNRLYWYRQTLGQGPEFLTYFQNEAQLEKSRLLSDRFSAERPKGSFSTLEIQRTEQGDSAMYLCASSHSGPLGRNQPQHFGDGTRLSIL.

The V call is TRBV30, the J call TRBJ2-5; D remains ambiguous. The ends were cut back, 2 bases at V and 11 bases at J, with 15 bases in the middle. The CDR3 extends over 12 amino acids. Germline V gives CDR1 GTSNPN, CDR2 SVGIG (reference sequence). CDR3 coding DNA: TGTGCCTGGAGTCCCGACGGTGGACCTCAGTACTTC. Translating it yields CAWSPDGGPQYF.

Regarding this clonotype: The germline gene is not matched at one end of the junction; a read error may be the cause. This chain links TRBV5-4 with TRBJ2-2, with D maybe TRBD1 (6 bases). The CDR3 runs 16 residues. The germline V gene encodes CDR1 SGHNT and CDR2 YYREEE (reference sequence). The CDR3 DNA is TGTGCCGGCAGCTTGGGAACGACAGGATACACCGGGGAGCTGTTTTTT. This encodes CAGSLGTTGYTGELFF.

This clonotype was found many times. The chain carries TRBV20-1 and TRBJ2-7; D is perhaps TRBD2 (5 bases). With 0 bases removed from V and 6 bases from J, the gap between germline ends came to 24 bases. The CDR3 is 17 residues long. CDR1 and CDR2 (germline): DFQATT, SNEGSKA (reference sequence). The CDR3 region has the DNA TGCAGTGCTAGAGATTTTGCCACCGGACTTTCTGCGGGCGAGCAGTACTTC. Protein: CSARDFATGLSAGEQYF.

This clonotype was recorded at least ten times. The chain is built from TRBV20-1 and TRBJ2-1; TRBD1 aligns across 7 bases. The CDR3 contains 12 residues. Germline values: CDR1 DFQATT, CDR2 SNEGSKA (reference sequence). CDR3 sequence: CSEGTADNEQFF. The CDR3 DNA is TGCAGCGAAGGGACAGCCGACAATGAGCAGTTCTTC.

In its sample, this clonotype was seen a few times. A much bigger clone sits one base away, suggesting this may be a read error. This chain uses TRBV5-6 with TRBJ1-2; 12 bases line up with TRBD1. Germline loops: CDR1 SGHDT, CDR2 YYEEEE. The CDR3 extends over 16 amino acids. Trimming cost V 2 bases and J 8 bases; bases outside gene matches: 10. CDR3 sequence reads: CASSFGDRGRFTGYTF. As DNA, the CDR3 is TGTGCCAGCAGCTTCGGGGACAGGGGGCGATTCACGGGCTACACCTTC.

Points on this clonotype: This may arise from a read error, as a much more abundant clone is one base away. V gene TRBV7-2 combines with J gene TRBJ2-1; TRBD2 is a possible D gene (7 bases). The CDR3 is 15 amino acids. Trimming left V 8 bases short and J 8 bases short, with 22 bases between. The germline V gene has CDR1 SGHTA and CDR2 FQGNSA. The CDR3, as DNA: TGTGCCAGCGAAGGAGCGGCGGGGGCTGGCCATGAGCAGTTCTTC. This translates into CASEGAAGAGHEQFF.

The chain links TRBV6-1 to TRBJ2-1; D remains unclear. V lost 7 bases, J lost 8 bases, and 12 bases lay in between. The CDR3 is made up of 12 amino acids. Germline-derived CDR1 and CDR2 are MNHNS and SASEGT. The CDR3 DNA follows: TGTGCCAGCAATGGGTCGGGTGATGAGCAGTTCTTC. As protein: CASNGSGDEQFF.

In this sample, this clonotype turned up many times. The rearrangement joins TRBV2 to TRBJ2-2; D ambiguous. The CDR3 runs 14 residues. Per germline, CDR1 SNHLY and CDR2 FYNNEI. V lost 6 bases and J lost 5, with 13 bases in between. CDR3 residues: CASRTEGTTGELFF. CDR3 coding DNA: TGTGCCAGCAGGACCGAAGGCACGACCGGGGAGCTGTTTTTT.

The V gene is TRBV5-1, the J gene TRBJ1-5, with no clear D. V gave up 0 bases and J gave up 0 bases, with 10 bases separating them. Germline CDR1 reads SGHRS; CDR2 reads YFSETQ. The CDR3 spans 16 residues. The CDR3 region has the DNA TGCGCCAGCAGCTTGGCCGGTTTGGATAGCAATCAGCCCCAGCATTTT. Its protein product is CASSLAGLDSNQPQHF.